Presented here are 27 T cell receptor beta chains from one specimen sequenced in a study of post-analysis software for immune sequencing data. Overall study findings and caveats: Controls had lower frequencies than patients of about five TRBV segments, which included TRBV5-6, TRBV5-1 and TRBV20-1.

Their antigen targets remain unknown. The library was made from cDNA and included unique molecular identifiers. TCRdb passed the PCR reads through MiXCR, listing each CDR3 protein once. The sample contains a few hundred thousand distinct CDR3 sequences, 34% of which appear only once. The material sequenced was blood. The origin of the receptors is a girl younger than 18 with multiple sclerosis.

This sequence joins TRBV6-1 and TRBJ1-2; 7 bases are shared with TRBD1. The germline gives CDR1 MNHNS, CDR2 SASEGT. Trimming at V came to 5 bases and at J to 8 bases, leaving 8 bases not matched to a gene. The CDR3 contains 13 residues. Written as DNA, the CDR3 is TGTGCCAGCAGTCCGGACAGGAGGCGAGGCTACACCTTC. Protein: CASSPDRRRGYTF.

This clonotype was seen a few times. The CDR3 bases are TGTGCCATCGGACCCGGGACGGTGAACACTGAAGCTTTCTTT. This sequence encodes CAIGPGTVNTEAFF. The V gene is TRBV10-3, the J gene TRBJ1-1; possibly TRBD1 for D (5 bases). Trimming left V 8 bases short and J 0 bases short, with 13 bases between. The length of the CDR3 is 14 residues. CDR1 ENHRY and CDR2 SYGVKD come from the germline V gene.

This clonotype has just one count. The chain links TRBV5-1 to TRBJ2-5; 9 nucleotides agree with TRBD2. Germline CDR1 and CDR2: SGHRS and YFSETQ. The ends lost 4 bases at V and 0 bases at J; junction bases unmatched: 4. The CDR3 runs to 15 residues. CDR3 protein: CASSIIAGDQETQYF. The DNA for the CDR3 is TGCGCCAGCAGCATTATAGCGGGGGACCAAGAGACCCAGTACTTC.

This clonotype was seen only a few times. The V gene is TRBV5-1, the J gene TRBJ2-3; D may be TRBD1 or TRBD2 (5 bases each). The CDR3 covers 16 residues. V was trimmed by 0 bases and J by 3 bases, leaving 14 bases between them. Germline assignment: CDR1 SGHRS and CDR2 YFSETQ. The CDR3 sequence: CASSLAVGVVTDTQYF. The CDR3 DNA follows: TGCGCCAGCAGCTTGGCCGTGGGGGTGGTGACAGATACGCAGTATTTT. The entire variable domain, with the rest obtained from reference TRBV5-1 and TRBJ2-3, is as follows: KAGVTQTPRYLIKTRGQQVTLSCSPISGHRSVSWYQQTPGQGLQFLFEYFSETQRNKGNFPGRFSGRQFSNSRSEMNVSTLELGDSALYLCASSLAVGVVTDTQYFGPGTRLTVL.

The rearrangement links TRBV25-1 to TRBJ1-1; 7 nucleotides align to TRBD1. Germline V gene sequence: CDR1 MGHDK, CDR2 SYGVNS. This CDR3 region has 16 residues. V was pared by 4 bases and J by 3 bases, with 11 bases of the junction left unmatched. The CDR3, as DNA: TGTGCCAGCAGTGCCAGGCCAGGGACAGTTTACACTGAAGCTTTCTTT. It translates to CASSARPGTVYTEAFF.

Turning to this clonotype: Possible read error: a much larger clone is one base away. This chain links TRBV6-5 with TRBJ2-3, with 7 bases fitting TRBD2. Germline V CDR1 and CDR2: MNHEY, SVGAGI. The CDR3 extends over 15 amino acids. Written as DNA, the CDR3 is TGTGCCAGCAGATTGAGCGGGGATAGCACAGATACGCGGTATTTT. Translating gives CASRLSGDSTDTRYF.

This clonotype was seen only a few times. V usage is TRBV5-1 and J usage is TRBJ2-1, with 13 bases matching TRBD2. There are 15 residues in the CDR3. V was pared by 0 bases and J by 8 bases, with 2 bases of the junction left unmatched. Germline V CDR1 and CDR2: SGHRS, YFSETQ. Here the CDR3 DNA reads TGCGCCAGCAGCTTGGGGACTAGCGGGGGCGATGAGCAGTTCTTC. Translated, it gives CASSLGTSGGDEQFF.

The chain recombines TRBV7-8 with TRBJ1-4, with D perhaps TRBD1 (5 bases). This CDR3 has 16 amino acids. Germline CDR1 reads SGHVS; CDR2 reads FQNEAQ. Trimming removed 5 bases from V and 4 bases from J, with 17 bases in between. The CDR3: CASSGFKGRSNEKLFF. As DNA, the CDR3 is TGTGCCAGCAGCGGATTTAAGGGACGGAGTAATGAAAAACTGTTTTTT.

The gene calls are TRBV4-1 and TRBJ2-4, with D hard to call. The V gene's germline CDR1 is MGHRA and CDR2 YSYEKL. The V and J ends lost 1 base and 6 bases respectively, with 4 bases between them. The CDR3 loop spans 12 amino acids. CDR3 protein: CASSQGPNIQYF. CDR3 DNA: TGCGCCAGCAGCCAAGGCCCAAACATTCAGTACTTC.

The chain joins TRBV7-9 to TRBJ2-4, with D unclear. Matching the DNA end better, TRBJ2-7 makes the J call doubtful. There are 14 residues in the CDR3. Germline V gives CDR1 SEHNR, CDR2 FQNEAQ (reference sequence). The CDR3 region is CATNPDTKVAEQYF. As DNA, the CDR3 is TGTGCCACCAACCCCGACACCAAAGTCGCCGAGCAGTACTTC.

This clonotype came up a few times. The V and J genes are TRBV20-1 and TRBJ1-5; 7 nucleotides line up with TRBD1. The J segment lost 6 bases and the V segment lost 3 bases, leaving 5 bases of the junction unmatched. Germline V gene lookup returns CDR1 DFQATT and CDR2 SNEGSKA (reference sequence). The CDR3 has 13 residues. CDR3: CSASKGAGQPQHF. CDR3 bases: TGCAGTGCTAGTAAGGGGGCCGGTCAGCCCCAGCATTTT.

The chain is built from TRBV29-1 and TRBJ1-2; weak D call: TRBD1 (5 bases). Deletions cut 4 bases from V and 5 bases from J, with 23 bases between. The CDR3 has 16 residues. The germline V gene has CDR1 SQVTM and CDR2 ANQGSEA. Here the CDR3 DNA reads TGCAGCGTTGGGGGACCATTCGGAGGTTCGGGGTATGGCTACACCTTC. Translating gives CSVGGPFGGSGYGYTF.

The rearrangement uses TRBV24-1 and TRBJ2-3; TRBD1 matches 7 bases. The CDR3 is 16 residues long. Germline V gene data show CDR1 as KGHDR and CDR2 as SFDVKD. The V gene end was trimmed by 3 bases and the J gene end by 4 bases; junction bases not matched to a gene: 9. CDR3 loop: CATSDRQGLGADTQYF. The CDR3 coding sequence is TGTGCCACCAGTGATCGACAGGGATTGGGCGCAGATACGCAGTATTTT.

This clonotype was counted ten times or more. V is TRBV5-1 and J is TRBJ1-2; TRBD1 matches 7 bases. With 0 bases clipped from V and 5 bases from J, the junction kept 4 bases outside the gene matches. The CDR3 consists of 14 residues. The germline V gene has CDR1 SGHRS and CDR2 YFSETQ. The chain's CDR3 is CASSLGQGVYGYTF. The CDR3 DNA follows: TGCGCCAGCAGCTTGGGACAGGGAGTTTATGGCTACACCTTC.

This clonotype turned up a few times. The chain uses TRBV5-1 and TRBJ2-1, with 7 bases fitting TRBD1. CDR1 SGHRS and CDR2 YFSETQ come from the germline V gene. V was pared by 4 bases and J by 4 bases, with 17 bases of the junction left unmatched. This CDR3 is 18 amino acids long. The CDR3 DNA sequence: TGCGCCAGCAGCCCCATTAGAGGGGGCAGCACCGATTACAATGAGCAGTTCTTC. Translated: CASSPIRGGSTDYNEQFF.

This CDR3 reads CASRNIAGAEWETQYF. CDR3 nucleotide sequence: TGTGCCAGCAGGAACATAGCGGGGGCGGAGTGGGAGACCCAGTACTTC. The rearrangement uses TRBV3-1 and TRBJ2-5, with 9 bases aligning to TRBD2. Trimming took 6 bases from V and 5 from J; bases not matched to a gene: 13. Germline V CDR1 and CDR2: LGHDT, YNNKEL (reference sequence). CDR3 size: 16 residues.

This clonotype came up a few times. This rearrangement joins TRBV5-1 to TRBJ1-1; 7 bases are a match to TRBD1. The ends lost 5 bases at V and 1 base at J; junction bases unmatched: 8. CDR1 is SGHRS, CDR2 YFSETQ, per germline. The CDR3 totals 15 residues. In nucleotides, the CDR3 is TGCGCCAGCAGTGACTACAGGGGAAGGAACACTGAAGCTTTCTTT. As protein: CASSDYRGRNTEAFF.

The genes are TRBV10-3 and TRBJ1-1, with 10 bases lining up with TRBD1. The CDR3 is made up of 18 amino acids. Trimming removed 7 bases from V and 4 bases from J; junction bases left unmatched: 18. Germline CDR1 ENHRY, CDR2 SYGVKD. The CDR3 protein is CAIKQRTGTGDRGTEAFF. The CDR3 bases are TGTGCCATCAAGCAACGGACCGGGACAGGGGATAGGGGCACTGAAGCTTTCTTT.

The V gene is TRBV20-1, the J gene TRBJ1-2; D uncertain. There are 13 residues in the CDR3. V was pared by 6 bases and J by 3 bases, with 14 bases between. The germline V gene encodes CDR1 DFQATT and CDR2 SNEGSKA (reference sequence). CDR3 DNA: TGCAGTGCCGAGCGGGTATCGGACTATGGCTACACCTTC. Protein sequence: CSAERVSDYGYTF.

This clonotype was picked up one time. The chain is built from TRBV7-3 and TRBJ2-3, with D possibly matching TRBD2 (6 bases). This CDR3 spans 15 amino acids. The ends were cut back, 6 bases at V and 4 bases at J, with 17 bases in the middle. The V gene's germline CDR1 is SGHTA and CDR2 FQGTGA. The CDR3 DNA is TGTGCCAGCAGTCCCCAGTCTTCTAGCGCAGATACGCAGTATTTT. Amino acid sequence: CASSPQSSSADTQYF.

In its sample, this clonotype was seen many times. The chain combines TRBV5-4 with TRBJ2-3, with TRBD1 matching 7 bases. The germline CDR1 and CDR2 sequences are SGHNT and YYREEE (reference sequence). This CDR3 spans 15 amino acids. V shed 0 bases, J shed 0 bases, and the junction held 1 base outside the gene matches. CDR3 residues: CASSLDRGSTDTQYF. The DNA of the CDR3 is TGTGCCAGCAGCTTGGACAGGGGAAGCACAGATACGCAGTATTTT.

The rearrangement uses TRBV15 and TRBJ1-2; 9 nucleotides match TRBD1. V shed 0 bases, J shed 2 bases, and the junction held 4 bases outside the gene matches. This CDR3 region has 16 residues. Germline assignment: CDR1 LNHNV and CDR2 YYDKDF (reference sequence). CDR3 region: CATSRDAGTGNYGYTF. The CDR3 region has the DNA TGTGCCACCAGCAGAGATGCCGGGACAGGGAACTATGGCTACACCTTC. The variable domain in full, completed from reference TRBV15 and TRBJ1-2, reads DAMVIQNPRYQVTQFGKPVTLSCSQTLNHNVMYWYQQKSSQAPKLLFHYYDKDFNNEADTPDNFQSRRPNTSFCFLDIRSPGLGDTAMYLCATSRDAGTGNYGYTFGSGTRLTVV.

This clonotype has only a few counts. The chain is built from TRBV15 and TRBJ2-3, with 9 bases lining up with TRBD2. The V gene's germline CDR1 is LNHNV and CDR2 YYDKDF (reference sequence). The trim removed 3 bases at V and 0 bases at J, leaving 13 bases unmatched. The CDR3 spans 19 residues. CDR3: CATSSVRLAGLSSTDTQYF. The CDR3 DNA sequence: TGTGCCACCAGCAGTGTGAGGCTAGCGGGGCTATCTAGCACAGATACGCAGTATTTT.

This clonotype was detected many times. CDR3 loop: CASSRLAGGEQFF. In nucleotides, the CDR3 is TGTGCCAGCAGCAGACTAGCGGGGGGGGAGCAGTTCTTC. The chain links TRBV7-2 to TRBJ2-1, with 14 bases lining up with TRBD2. The V segment lost 5 bases and the J segment 10 bases; nucleotides outside the gene matches: 1. Germline V CDR1 and CDR2: SGHTA, FQGNSA. This CDR3 comprises 13 residues.

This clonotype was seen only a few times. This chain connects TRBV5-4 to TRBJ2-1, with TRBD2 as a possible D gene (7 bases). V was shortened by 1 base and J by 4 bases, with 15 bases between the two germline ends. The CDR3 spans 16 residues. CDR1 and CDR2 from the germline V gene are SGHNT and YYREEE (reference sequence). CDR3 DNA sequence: TGTGCCAGCAGCTTGTTGGGGGAGGGGGTTTACAATGAGCAGTTCTTC. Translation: CASSLLGEGVYNEQFF.

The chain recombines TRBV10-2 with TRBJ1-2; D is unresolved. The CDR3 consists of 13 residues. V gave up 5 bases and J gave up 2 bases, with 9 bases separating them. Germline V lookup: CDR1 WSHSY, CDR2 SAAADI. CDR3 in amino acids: CASSPKPNYGYTF. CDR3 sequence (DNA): TGCGCCAGCAGTCCAAAACCGAACTATGGCTACACCTTC.

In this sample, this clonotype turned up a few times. The CDR3 DNA follows: TGTGCCAGCAGGCCTACAGGGGGGTATAGGAATGAGCAGTTCTTC. This encodes CASRPTGGYRNEQFF. The chain employs TRBV7-9 and TRBJ2-1; 8 bases map to TRBD1. The V gene end was trimmed by 6 bases and the J gene end by 7 bases; junction bases not matched to a gene: 11. This CDR3 contains 15 residues. Germline assignment: CDR1 SEHNR and CDR2 FQNEAQ (reference sequence).